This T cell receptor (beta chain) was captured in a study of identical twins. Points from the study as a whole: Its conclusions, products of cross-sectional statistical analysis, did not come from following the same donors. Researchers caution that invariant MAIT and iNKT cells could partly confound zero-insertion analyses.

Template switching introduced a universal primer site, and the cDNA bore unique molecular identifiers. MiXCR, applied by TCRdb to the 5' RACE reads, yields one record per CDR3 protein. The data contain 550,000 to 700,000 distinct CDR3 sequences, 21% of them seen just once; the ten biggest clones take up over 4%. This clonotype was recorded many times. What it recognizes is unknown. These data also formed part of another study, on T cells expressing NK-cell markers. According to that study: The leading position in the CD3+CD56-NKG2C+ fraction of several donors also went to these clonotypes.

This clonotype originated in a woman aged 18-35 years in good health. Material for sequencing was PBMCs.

The CDR3 bases are TGTGCCAGCAGCTTAGTTTACGGGACTGAAGCTTTCTTT. It encodes CASSLVYGTEAFF. This chain connects TRBV7-2 to TRBJ1-1; D not resolved. The CDR3 is 13 residues long. V was cut by 1 base and J by 5 bases, with 8 bases left in between. Per germline, CDR1 SGHTA and CDR2 FQGNSA.